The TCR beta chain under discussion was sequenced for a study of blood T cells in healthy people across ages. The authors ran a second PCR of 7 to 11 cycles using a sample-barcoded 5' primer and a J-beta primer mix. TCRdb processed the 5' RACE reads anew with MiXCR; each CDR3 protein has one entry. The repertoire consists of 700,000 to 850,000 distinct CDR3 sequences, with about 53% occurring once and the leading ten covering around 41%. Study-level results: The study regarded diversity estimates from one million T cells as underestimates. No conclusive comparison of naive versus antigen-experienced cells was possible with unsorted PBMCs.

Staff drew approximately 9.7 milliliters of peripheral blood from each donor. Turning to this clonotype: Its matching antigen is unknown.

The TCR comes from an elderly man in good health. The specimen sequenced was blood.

Here the CDR3 DNA reads TGTGCCAGCAGTGAAGCAGGGGGTGAAGCTTTCTTT. Protein sequence: CASSEAGGEAFF. The gene calls are TRBV6-1 and TRBJ1-1; TRBD1 might be the D (6 bases). V was trimmed by 0 bases and J by 7 bases, leaving 6 bases between them. The germline CDR1 and CDR2 sequences are MNHNS and SASEGT. This CDR3 contains 12 residues.